This T cell receptor beta chain was sequenced for a study of cytomegalovirus exposure and HLA in healthy donors. Study-wide points: Roughly uniform sequencing depth across donors was assumed, possibly incorrectly. Association with HLA alleles at 0.05 false discovery rate was found for 15,000 to 20,000 TCR beta sequences in a later analysis.

V lost 2 bases to trimming and J lost 3 bases, with 8 bases between them. The CDR3 loop spans 13 amino acids. Germline V gene sequence: CDR1 GTSNPN, CDR2 SVGIG (reference sequence). A multiplex PCR was run with 60 Vbeta primers and 13 Jbeta primers. Some clones are missing from TCRdb's copy, which holds only in-frame ones; the method was immunoSEQ multiplex PCR. The data show over 65,000 clones, 60% to 80% seen once. As regards this clone: Its target is not known.

The receptor's source is a man aged 40-49 years in good health and CMV-seronegative. Sequencing was done on a sample of PBMCs. The V and J genes are TRBV30 and TRBJ2-4; D is ambiguous. CDR3 sequence (DNA): TGTGCCTGGAGTACGGGTGGCAAAAACATTCAGTACTTC. Amino acid sequence: CAWSTGGKNIQYF.